This T cell receptor beta chain comes out of a study of cytomegalovirus exposure and HLA in healthy donors. The CDR3 is made up of 13 amino acids. V was pared by 10 bases and J by 1 base, with 13 bases between. Germline-derived CDR1 and CDR2 are SNHLY and FYNNEI. PCR amplification relied on 60 Vbeta primers (plus 13 Jbeta primers). TCRdb's table, derived via immunoSEQ multiplex PCR, lists solely in-frame clones and lacks some. The sample yields 95,000 to 150,000 clones, less than 65% seen once. This sequence was found in a man aged 35-49 years in good health and CMV-seropositive. The chain combines TRBV2 with TRBJ2-5; D is perhaps TRBD2 (6 bases). The source material was PBMCs. DNA for the CDR3: TGTGCCACCCAGAGCGGGTCCCAAGAGACCCAGTACTTC. It specifies CATQSGSQETQYF.